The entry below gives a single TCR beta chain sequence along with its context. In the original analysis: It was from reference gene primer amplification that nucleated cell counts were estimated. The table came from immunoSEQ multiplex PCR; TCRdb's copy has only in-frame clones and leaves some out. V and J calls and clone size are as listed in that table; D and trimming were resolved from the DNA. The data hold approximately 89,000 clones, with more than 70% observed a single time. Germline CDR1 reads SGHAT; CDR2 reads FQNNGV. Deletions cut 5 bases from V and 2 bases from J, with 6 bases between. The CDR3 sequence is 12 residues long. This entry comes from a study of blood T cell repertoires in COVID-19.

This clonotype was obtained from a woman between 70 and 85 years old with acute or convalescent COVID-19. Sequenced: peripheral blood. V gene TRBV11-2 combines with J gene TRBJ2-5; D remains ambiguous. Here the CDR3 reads CASSTTQETQYF. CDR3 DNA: TGTGCCAGCAGCACAACGCAAGAGACCCAGTACTTC.